A selection of T cell receptor beta chains follows, all from one sample in a study of long-term antiretroviral therapy in people with HIV. Clones were sequenced by immunoSEQ multiplex PCR, and TCRdb holds only the in-frame ones, with some missing. The sample lists 25,000 to 30,000 clones; 85% to 90% were seen once. The material was unsorted PBMCs, obtained 1.8 years after starting antiretroviral therapy. These TCRs come from a woman in her late teens or twenties with HIV. CDR3s include the opening cysteine and the closing phenylalanine or tryptophan. Size is stated for part of the rows, as once, few or many counts, or as a class when the clone is expanded.

>TRBV4-2|NA
CASSQDGLAEQFF
>TRBV7-9|NA
CASSFGTSGSTDTQYF
>TRBV5-1|NA
CASSSLRAGGRETQYF
>TRBV9|NA
CASSPFLAGYNEQFF
>TRBV6-6|NA
CASSYWENDYGYTF
>TRBV5-4|NA
CASSQRRGTYATNEKLFF
>TRBV28|NA
CASSFRAQGEQFF
>TRBV19|NA
CASSMRQPEAFF
>TRBV28|NA
CASSLGTGSGYGYTF
>TRBV5-6|NA
CASSLGKGSRPQHF
>TRBV6-5|NA
CASSYSKAASTEAFF
>TRBV7-9|NA
CASSEGRLNTEAFF
>TRBV18|once
CASSLSAGKSYEQYF
>TRBV6-6|few
CASEQGVDQPQHF
>TRBV6-6|once
CASSAGQGGQPQHF
>TRBV15|NA
CATSRGRASSYEQYF
>TRBV5-4|NA
CASSPEPGRDHTYEQYF
>TRBV10-3|NA
CAISESRGSGNTIYF
>TRBV10-1|once
CAIPSPWAGELFF
>TRBV28|NA
CASASYESFAQF